This TCR beta chain emerged from a study of OX40 agonist ivuxolimab in advanced cancers. Libraries were prepared by immunoSEQ multiplex PCR; TCRdb keeps only in-frame clonotypes and omits some of them. The repertoire consists of 86,000 or so clones, with 85% to 95% occurring once and the leading ten covering approximately 3%. The CDR3 has 15 amino acids. The V end lost 0 bases, the J end lost 4 bases, and 12 bases lay between the germline ends. CDR1 and CDR2 (germline): LGHNA, YNFKEQ. Material: CD4+ or CD8+ T cells sorted from blood, obtained in a trial of the OX40 agonist ivuxolimab. This sequence was found in an adult with an advanced solid tumor such as melanoma, head and neck, liver or kidney cancer. The chain recombines TRBV4-2 with TRBJ1-2; D unclear. The chain's CDR3 is CASSQDITRPYGYTF. As DNA, the CDR3 is TGTGCCAGCAGCCAAGATATCACGAGGCCCTATGGCTACACCTTC.